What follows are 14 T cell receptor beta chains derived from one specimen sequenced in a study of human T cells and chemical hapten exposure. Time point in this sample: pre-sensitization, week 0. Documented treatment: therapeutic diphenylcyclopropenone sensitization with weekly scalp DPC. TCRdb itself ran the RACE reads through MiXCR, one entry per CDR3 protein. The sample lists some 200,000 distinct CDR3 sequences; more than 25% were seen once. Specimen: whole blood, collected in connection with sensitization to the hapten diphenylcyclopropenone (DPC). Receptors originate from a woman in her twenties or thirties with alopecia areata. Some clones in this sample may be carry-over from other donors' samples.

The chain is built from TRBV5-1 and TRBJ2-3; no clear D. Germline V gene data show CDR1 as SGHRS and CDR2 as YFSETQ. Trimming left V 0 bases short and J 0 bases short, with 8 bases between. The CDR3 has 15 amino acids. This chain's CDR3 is CASSLVGTSTDTQYF. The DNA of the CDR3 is TGCGCCAGCAGCTTGGTTGGTACTAGCACAGATACGCAGTATTTT.

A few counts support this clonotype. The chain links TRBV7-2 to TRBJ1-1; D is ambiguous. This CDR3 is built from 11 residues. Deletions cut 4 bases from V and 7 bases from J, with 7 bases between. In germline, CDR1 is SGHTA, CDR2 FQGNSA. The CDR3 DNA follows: TGTGCCAGCAGCTCCAGCAGTGAAGCTTTCTTT. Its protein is CASSSSSEAFF.

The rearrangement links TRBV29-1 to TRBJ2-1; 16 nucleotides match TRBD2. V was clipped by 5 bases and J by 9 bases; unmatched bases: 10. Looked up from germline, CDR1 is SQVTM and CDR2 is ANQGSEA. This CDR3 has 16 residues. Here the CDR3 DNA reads TGCAGCGTTCCGGGGGGACTAGCGGGGGGGCCAGGTGAGCAGTTCTTC. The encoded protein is CSVPGGLAGGPGEQFF.

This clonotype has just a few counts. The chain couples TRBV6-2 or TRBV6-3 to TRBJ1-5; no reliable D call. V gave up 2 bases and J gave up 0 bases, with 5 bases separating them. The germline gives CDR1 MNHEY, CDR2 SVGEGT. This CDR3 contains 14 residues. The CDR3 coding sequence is TGTGCCAGCAGTTACGGGCATAGCAATCAGCCCCAGCATTTT. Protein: CASSYGHSNQPQHF.

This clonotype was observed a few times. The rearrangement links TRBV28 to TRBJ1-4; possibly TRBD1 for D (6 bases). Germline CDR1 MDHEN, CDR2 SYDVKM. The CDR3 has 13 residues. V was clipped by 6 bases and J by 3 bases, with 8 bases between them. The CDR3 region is CASRDSSNEKLFF. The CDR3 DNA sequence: TGTGCCAGCAGGGACAGCTCTAATGAAAAACTGTTTTTT.

The CDR3 reads CAISEVPLYGYTF. CDR3 DNA: TGTGCCATCAGTGAAGTCCCACTCTATGGCTACACCTTC. This rearrangement joins TRBV10-3 to TRBJ1-2; D remains unclear. CDR1 is ENHRY and CDR2 is SYGVKD in the germline V gene. This CDR3 is 13 amino acids long. V dropped 3 bases and J dropped 4 bases, with 9 bases sitting between them.

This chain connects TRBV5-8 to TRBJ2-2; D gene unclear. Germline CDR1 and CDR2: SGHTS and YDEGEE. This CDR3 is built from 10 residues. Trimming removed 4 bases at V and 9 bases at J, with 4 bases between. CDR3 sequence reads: CASSPRELFF. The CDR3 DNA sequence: TGTGCCAGCAGCCCAAGGGAGCTGTTTTTT.

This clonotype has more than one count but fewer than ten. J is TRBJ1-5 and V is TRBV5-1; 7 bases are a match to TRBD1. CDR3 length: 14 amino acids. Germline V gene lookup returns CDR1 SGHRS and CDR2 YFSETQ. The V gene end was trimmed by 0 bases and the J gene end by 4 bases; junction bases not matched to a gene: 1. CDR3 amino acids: CASSLGDRNQPQHF. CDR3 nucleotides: TGCGCCAGCAGCTTGGGGGACAGAAATCAGCCCCAGCATTTT.

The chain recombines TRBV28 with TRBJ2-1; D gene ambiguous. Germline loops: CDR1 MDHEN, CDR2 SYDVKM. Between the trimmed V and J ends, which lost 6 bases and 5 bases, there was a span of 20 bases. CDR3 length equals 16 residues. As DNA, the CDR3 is TGTGCCAGCAGGACGTGGCTCCCGGGTGGTGACAATGAGCAGTTCTTC. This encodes CASRTWLPGGDNEQFF.

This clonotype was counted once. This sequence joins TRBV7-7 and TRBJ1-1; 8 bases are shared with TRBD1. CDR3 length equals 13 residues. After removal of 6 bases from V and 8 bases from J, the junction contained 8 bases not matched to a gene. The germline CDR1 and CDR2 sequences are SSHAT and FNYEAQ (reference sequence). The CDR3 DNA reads TGTGCCAGCAGTTTGGACAGGGCCTCCGAAGCTTTCTTT. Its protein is CASSLDRASEAFF.

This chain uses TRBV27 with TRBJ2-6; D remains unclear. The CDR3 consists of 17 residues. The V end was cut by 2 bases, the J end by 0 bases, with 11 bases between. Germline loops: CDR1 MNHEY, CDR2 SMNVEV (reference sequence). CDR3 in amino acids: CASSLKGWGSGANVLTF. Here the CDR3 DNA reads TGTGCCAGCAGTTTAAAAGGGTGGGGCTCTGGGGCCAACGTCCTGACTTTC.

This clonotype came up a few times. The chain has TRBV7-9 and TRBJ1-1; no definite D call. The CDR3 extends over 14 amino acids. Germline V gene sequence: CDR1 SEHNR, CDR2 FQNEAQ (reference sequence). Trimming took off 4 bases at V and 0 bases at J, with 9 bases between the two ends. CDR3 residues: CASSYLSMNTEAFF. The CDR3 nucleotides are TGTGCCAGCAGCTACCTATCGATGAACACTGAAGCTTTCTTT.

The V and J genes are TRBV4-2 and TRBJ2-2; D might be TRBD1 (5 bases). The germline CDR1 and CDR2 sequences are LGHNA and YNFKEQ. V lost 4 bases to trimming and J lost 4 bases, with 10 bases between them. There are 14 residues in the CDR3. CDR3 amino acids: CASSRGPITGELFF. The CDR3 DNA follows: TGTGCCAGCAGCCGGGGCCCGATCACCGGGGAGCTGTTTTTT.

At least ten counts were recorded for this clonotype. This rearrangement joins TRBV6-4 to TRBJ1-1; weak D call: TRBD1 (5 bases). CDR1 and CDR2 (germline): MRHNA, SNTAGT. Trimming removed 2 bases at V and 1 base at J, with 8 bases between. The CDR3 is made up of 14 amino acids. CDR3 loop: CASSDGTENTEAFF. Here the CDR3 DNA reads TGTGCCAGCAGTGACGGGACTGAGAACACTGAAGCTTTCTTT.